This record concerns one TCR beta chain sequence. These data are taken from a study of blood T cell repertoires in COVID-19. Study-wide background: Acute-phase and convalescent COVID-19 samples originated in the United States, Italy and Spain.

Per the study methods: Using reference gene primer amplification, nucleated cell counts were estimated. Clones were sequenced by immunoSEQ multiplex PCR, and TCRdb holds only the in-frame ones, with some missing. That table is the source of V, J and clone size, and D and trimming were worked out from the DNA. The table shows 200,000 or so clones, with about 88% occurring only once. The material sequenced was peripheral blood. The sequence derives from a woman aged 55-70 years with acute or convalescent COVID-19.

The CDR3: CASSKVGRVDDSPLHF. The DNA of the CDR3 is TGTGCCAGCAGCAAAGTCGGCAGGGTGGACGATTCACCCCTCCACTTT. The chain combines TRBV21-1 with TRBJ1-6; TRBD1, the D gene given by the table, was not confirmed from the DNA. TRBV21-1 is labeled a pseudogene. The CDR3 is 16 residues long.